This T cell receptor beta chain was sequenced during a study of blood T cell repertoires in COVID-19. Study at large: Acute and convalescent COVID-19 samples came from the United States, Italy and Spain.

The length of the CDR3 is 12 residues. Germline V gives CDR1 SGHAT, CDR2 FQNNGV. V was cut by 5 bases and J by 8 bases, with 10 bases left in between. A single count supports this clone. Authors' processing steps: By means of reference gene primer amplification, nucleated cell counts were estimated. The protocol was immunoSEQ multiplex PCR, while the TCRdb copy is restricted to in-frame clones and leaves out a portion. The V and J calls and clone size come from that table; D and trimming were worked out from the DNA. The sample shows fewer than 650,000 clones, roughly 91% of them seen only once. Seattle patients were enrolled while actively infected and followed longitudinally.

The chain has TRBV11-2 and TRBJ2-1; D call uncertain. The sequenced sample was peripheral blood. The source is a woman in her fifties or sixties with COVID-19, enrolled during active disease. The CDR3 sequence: CASSLEVDEQFF. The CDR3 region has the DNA TGTGCCAGCAGCCTTGAGGTCGATGAGCAGTTCTTC.